This TCR beta chain was profiled in a study of patients and donors after allogeneic stem cell transplantation. MiXCR, applied by TCRdb to the RT-PCR reads, yields one record per CDR3 protein. This table has approximately 160,000 distinct CDR3 sequences, approximately 30% appearing once. The V end was cut by 0 bases, the J end by 5 bases, with 14 bases between. This CDR3 contains 15 residues. The V gene's germline CDR1 is LGHNA and CDR2 YSLEER. This TCR was recovered from a human donor who was either an allogeneic HSCT recipient or a stem cell or donor lymphocyte infusion donor (not recorded which). It is not recorded whose cells these are; they may come from a transplant donor. Sequencing used blood, either unsorted or a sorted T cell fraction (not recorded which). The chain recombines TRBV4-3 with TRBJ2-7; a possible D gene is TRBD2 (6 bases). For the CDR3, the DNA is TGCGCCAGCAGCCAAGATATACTCCGGGGGAACGAGCAGTACTTC. This sequence encodes CASSQDILRGNEQYF.